This T cell receptor beta chain originates from a study of blood T cell repertoires in COVID-19. Overall study context: Specimens from acute and convalescent COVID-19 originated in the United States, Italy and Spain.

The length of the CDR3 is 14 residues. The J segment lost 0 bases and the V segment lost 9 bases, leaving 6 bases of the junction unmatched. Germline V gives CDR1 KGHSH, CDR2 LQKENI. Original methodology: How many nucleated cells were present was estimated from reference gene primer amplification. Produced via immunoSEQ multiplex PCR; TCRdb's table is partial and in-frame only. V, J and clone size derive from that table, while D and trimming were established from the DNA sequence. The repertoire holds around 70,000 clones, with roughly nine tenths as singletons. The TCR was taken from a human donor in a cohort sampled during active COVID-19. The sequenced material came from peripheral blood. The V and J genes are TRBV18 and TRBJ2-3, with TRBD1 matching over 7 bases. CDR3 bases: TGTGCCAGTAGGGACAGACCTAGCACAGATACGCAGTATTTT. It encodes CASRDRPSTDTQYF.